The 27 T cell receptor beta chains reported below all come from one sample, sequenced in a study of blood T cell repertoires in COVID-19 (dated by TCRdb to about 2020). To prepare the library, the immunoSEQ multiplex PCR assay was applied. Not all clones reach the TCRdb copy of this immuneACCESS table, which keeps in-frame sequences only. Checked studies attribute under half of the gap to unresolved V genes and leave the rest unexplained. This sample holds tens of thousands of clones; 85% to 90% were observed only once. About a fifth of the sample is taken by the ten largest. Sequencing was performed on peripheral blood. These TCRs come from a woman aged 80 or older in a cohort sampled during active or convalescent COVID-19.

This chain links TRBV5-5 with TRBJ1-6; D ambiguous. V was clipped by 4 bases and J by 1 base, with 15 bases between them. Germline V CDR1 and CDR2: SGHKS, YYEKEE (reference sequence). The CDR3 extends over 17 amino acids. Written as DNA, the CDR3 is TGTGCCAGCAGCACCTGGACTGCCCGTTCCTATAATTCACCCCTCCACTTT. Its translation is CASSTWTARSYNSPLHF.

This rearrangement joins TRBV11-2 to TRBJ2-1; D may be TRBD2 (5 bases). The germline V gene has CDR1 SGHAT and CDR2 FQNNGV. The CDR3 has 14 residues. V gave up 5 bases and J gave up 0 bases, with 8 bases separating them. CDR3 region: CASSLGSSYNEQFF. CDR3 in DNA: TGTGCCAGCAGCCTAGGGAGCTCCTACAATGAGCAGTTCTTC.

The chain employs TRBV7-3 and TRBJ1-2, with D tentatively TRBD1 (6 bases). V lost 1 base to trimming and J lost 8 bases, with 14 bases between them. CDR1 is SGHTA and CDR2 is FQGTGA in the germline V gene. The CDR3 is 14 amino acids. Here the CDR3 reads CASSLSPGDRGYTF. CDR3 bases: TGTGCCAGCAGCTTAAGTCCAGGGGACCGCGGCTACACCTTC.

The rearrangement uses TRBV29-1 and TRBJ2-2; D call uncertain. The CDR3 is 13 residues long. V was pared by 3 bases and J by 1 base, with 6 bases between. Looked up from germline, CDR1 is SQVTM and CDR2 is ANQGSEA. CDR3 sequence: CSVDPVNTGELFF. Here the CDR3 DNA reads TGCAGCGTTGATCCTGTGAACACCGGGGAGCTGTTTTTT.

The V gene is TRBV5-4, the J gene TRBJ1-1; perhaps TRBD1 as D (6 bases). V was pared by 7 bases and J by 6 bases, with 16 bases between. The CDR3 length is 13 residues. Germline V CDR1 and CDR2: SGHNT, YYREEE (reference sequence). The CDR3 nucleotides are TGTGCCAGCGGACGGGGGGCGCGGTCTGAAGCTTTCTTT. Translated, it gives CASGRGARSEAFF.

V is TRBV28 and J is TRBJ1-6, with TRBD1 matching over 8 bases. This CDR3 is 17 amino acids long. Germline V gene lookup returns CDR1 MDHEN and CDR2 SYDVKM. The ends lost 1 base at V and 3 bases at J; junction bases unmatched: 5. Here the CDR3 DNA reads TGTGCCAGCAGTTTATCAGGGACAGGCGACTATAATTCACCCCTCCACTTT. Translation: CASSLSGTGDYNSPLHF.

This rearrangement joins TRBV7-6 to TRBJ2-7; the D is unclear. From germline, CDR1 is SGHVS and CDR2 FNYEAQ. This CDR3 region has 11 residues. The V end lost 1 base, the J end lost 6 bases, and 4 bases lay between the germline ends. The CDR3 DNA follows: TGTGCCAGCAGCTTAGGGCCCGAGCAGTACTTC. Its protein is CASSLGPEQYF.

V and J are TRBV25-1 and TRBJ1-2; the D is unclear. Trimming shortened V by 6 bases and J by 4 bases, and 6 bases separated the two germline ends. Germline V CDR1 and CDR2: MGHDK, SYGVNS. The CDR3 consists of 11 residues. As DNA, the CDR3 is TGTGCCAGCAGCGAGATCTATGGCTACACCTTC. Its protein is CASSEIYGYTF.

The chain carries TRBV19 and TRBJ2-7; 10 bases are shared with TRBD1. This CDR3 is built from 14 residues. Germline V gives CDR1 LNHDA, CDR2 SQIVND (reference sequence). With V trimmed by 4 bases and J by 4 bases, 4 bases remained unmatched. This chain's CDR3 is CASSTRQGAYEQYF. The CDR3 bases are TGTGCCAGTAGTACCCGACAGGGGGCGTACGAGCAGTACTTC.

This clone came up once. CDR3 nucleotides: TGTGCCAGCAGCCAATGGGCGGTCCAGGGAGGACTAGCGGGAGGGCCGCACGAGCAGTACTTC. Translating it yields CASSQWAVQGGLAGGPHEQYF. The chain uses TRBV3-1 (or the pseudogene TRBV3-2) and TRBJ2-7; 15 positions agree with TRBD2. The germline V gene has CDR1 LGHDT and CDR2 YNNKEL (reference sequence). Trimming at V came to 2 bases and at J to 5 bases, leaving 19 bases not matched to a gene. CDR3 size: 21 residues.

This clone was seen a few times. CDR3 sequence reads: CASSYLGREQETQYF. The CDR3 coding sequence is TGTGCCAGCAGTTACTTGGGGCGGGAGCAAGAGACCCAGTACTTC. The chain couples TRBV6-5 to TRBJ2-5, with 7 bases lining up with TRBD2. V shed 1 base, J shed 2 bases, and the junction held 4 bases outside the gene matches. The CDR3 sequence is 15 residues long. The V gene's germline CDR1 is MNHEY and CDR2 SVGAGI.

The V and J genes are TRBV4-1 and TRBJ2-1; the match to TRBD2 covers 11 bases. V trimming: 5 bases; J trimming: 8 bases; junction bases outside the gene matches: 8. CDR3 length: 15 residues. The germline V gene encodes CDR1 MGHRA and CDR2 YSYEKL. The chain's CDR3 is CASSGGVAGGYEQFF. The DNA for the CDR3 is TGCGCCAGCAGCGGCGGGGTAGCGGGAGGGTATGAGCAGTTCTTC.

The V gene is TRBV24-1, the J gene TRBJ2-4; TRBD1 aligns across 8 bases. The CDR3 is 12 amino acids. The germline V gene encodes CDR1 KGHDR and CDR2 SFDVKD. The ends lost 3 bases at V and 13 bases at J; junction bases unmatched: 4. CDR3 protein: CATSDGGTGQYF. As DNA, the CDR3 is TGTGCCACCAGTGATGGGGGGACAGGACAGTACTTC.

The chain carries TRBV28 and TRBJ1-2; a possible D gene is TRBD1 (6 bases). V was clipped by 5 bases and J by 4 bases, with 14 bases between them. CDR1 and CDR2 from the germline V gene are MDHEN and SYDVKM. This CDR3 spans 14 amino acids. CDR3: CASSQTGFSYGYTF. CDR3 nucleotide sequence: TGTGCCAGCAGTCAAACAGGGTTTAGCTATGGCTACACCTTC.

The chain carries TRBV5-1 and TRBJ1-1, with TRBD1 matching over 9 bases. From germline, CDR1 is SGHRS and CDR2 YFSETQ. The CDR3 runs to 14 residues. The V segment lost 4 bases and the J segment 4 bases; nucleotides outside the gene matches: 5. The CDR3 protein is CASSVTGGSTEAFF. CDR3 sequence (DNA): TGCGCCAGCAGCGTAACAGGGGGCAGCACTGAAGCTTTCTTT.

The chain has TRBV11-3 and TRBJ2-1; D may be TRBD1 (6 bases). Germline assignment: CDR1 SGHNT and CDR2 YENEEA. Trimming took 4 bases from V and 1 from J, leaving 8 bases between them. This CDR3 comprises 14 residues. The CDR3 is CASSYTGSYNEQFF. CDR3 DNA: TGTGCCAGCAGCTATACAGGGTCCTACAATGAGCAGTTCTTC.

The chain has TRBV6-4 and TRBJ1-2; 8 bases are a match to TRBD1. V shed 7 bases, J shed 8 bases, and the junction held 15 bases outside the gene matches. This CDR3 has 15 amino acids. CDR1 is MRHNA, CDR2 SNTAGT, per germline. The CDR3 here is CASTLDPGGLGGYTF. In DNA, the CDR3 is TGTGCCAGCACCCTTGATCCAGGGGGCTTGGGCGGCTACACCTTC.

The V call is TRBV28, the J call TRBJ2-1; possible D gene TRBD2, 5 bases. Between the trimmed V and J ends, which lost 5 bases and 0 bases, there was a span of 14 bases. CDR3 length: 16 amino acids. Germline-derived CDR1 and CDR2 are MDHEN and SYDVKM. The CDR3 DNA follows: TGTGCCAGCAGTAAAGTCAGCGGAGTCTCCTACAATGAGCAGTTCTTC. This encodes CASSKVSGVSYNEQFF.

The table lists this clone with a few counts. This chain links TRBV5-1 with TRBJ1-6; D might be TRBD1 (5 bases). The CDR3 sequence is 16 residues long. Trimming stripped 2 bases from V and 1 base from J, with 10 bases between. Germline CDR1 reads SGHRS; CDR2 reads YFSETQ. CDR3 DNA: TGCGCCAGCAGCTTTATGGCAGGGTCCTATAATTCACCCCTCCACTTT. It specifies CASSFMAGSYNSPLHF. The entire variable domain, with the rest obtained from reference TRBV5-1 and TRBJ1-6, is as follows: KAGVTQTPRYLIKTRGQQVTLSCSPISGHRSVSWYQQTPGQGLQFLFEYFSETQRNKGNFPGRFSGRQFSNSRSEMNVSTLELGDSALYLCASSFMAGSYNSPLHFGNGTRLTVT.

V is TRBV15 and J is TRBJ1-2; D call uncertain. V was cut by 0 bases and J by 0 bases, with 20 bases left in between. CDR3 length: 19 residues. Germline CDR1 reads LNHNV; CDR2 reads YYDKDF (reference sequence). CDR3 in DNA: TGTGCCACCAGCAGAGATCGAGGCGCGAGCACTATTTCTAACTATGGCTACACCTTC. Translating gives CATSRDRGASTISNYGYTF.

This clone was found a few times. Here the CDR3 DNA reads TGTGCCAGCATCTGGGACAGGGGGCGCGGGGATGAAAAACTGTTTTTT. This encodes CASIWDRGRGDEKLFF. The chain employs TRBV6-6 and TRBJ1-4, with 12 bases aligning to TRBD1. CDR3 size: 16 residues. Germline V gene data show CDR1 as MNHNY and CDR2 as SVGAGI (reference sequence). Germline trimming cut 7 bases from V and 6 bases from J; bases unmatched to any gene: 9.

The V gene is TRBV11-2, the J gene TRBJ2-1, with D uncertain. V was shortened by 1 base and J by 3 bases, with 16 bases between the two germline ends. Germline CDR1 is SGHAT and CDR2 is FQNNGV. CDR3 length: 17 residues. The DNA of the CDR3 is TGTGCCAGCAGCTTAGGAGGTCGTTTGTCGTACTACAATGAGCAGTTCTTC. Translating it yields CASSLGGRLSYYNEQFF.

The chain carries TRBV4-2 and TRBJ1-5, with D unresolved. Trimming pared 0 bases from V and 6 bases from J, leaving 12 bases between. Germline V gene sequence: CDR1 LGHNA, CDR2 YNFKEQ. This CDR3 has 15 amino acids. The CDR3 sequence: CASSQDGPIPQPQHF. DNA of the CDR3: TGTGCCAGCAGCCAAGACGGTCCGATCCCTCAGCCCCAGCATTTT.

This clone appeared a single time. The chain combines TRBV27 with TRBJ1-6; D is perhaps TRBD1 (6 bases). Germline V gene lookup returns CDR1 MNHEY and CDR2 SMNVEV (reference sequence). This CDR3 is 14 amino acids long. The V and J ends lost 2 bases and 10 bases respectively, with 12 bases between them. The CDR3 DNA sequence: TGTGCCAGCAGTTTACAGGGGAGACGCTCACCCCTCCACTTT. Its translation is CASSLQGRRSPLHF.

The V and J genes are TRBV3-1 (or the pseudogene TRBV3-2) and TRBJ2-1; 7 bases map to TRBD2. This CDR3 is 13 amino acids long. The V and J ends lost 8 bases and 7 bases, in that order; junction bases with no gene match: 8. CDR1 is LGHDT, CDR2 YNNKEL, per germline (reference sequence). The CDR3 region is CASSISGLNEQFF. The CDR3, as DNA: TGTGCCAGCTCGATTAGCGGGTTAAATGAGCAGTTCTTC.

This clone is a singleton in its sample. The V call is TRBV29-1, the J call TRBJ2-3; possible D gene TRBD2, 6 bases. The V and J ends lost 7 bases and 0 bases respectively, with 14 bases between them. There are 14 residues in the CDR3. The germline V gene has CDR1 SQVTM and CDR2 ANQGSEA. CDR3 nucleotide sequence: TGCAGCGCCAGGACTAAGACTAGCACAGATACGCAGTATTTT. Translation gives CSARTKTSTDTQYF.

The V and J genes are TRBV5-1 and TRBJ2-1; TRBD2 is a possible D gene (5 bases). Germline CDR1 reads SGHRS; CDR2 reads YFSETQ. The CDR3 consists of 15 residues. V was cut by 4 bases and J by 4 bases, with 15 bases left in between. The CDR3 spells CASSNRDLRYNEQFF. DNA for the CDR3: TGCGCCAGCAGCAACCGGGATCTGAGATACAATGAGCAGTTCTTC.